The 14 T cell receptor beta chains below all came from one sample that was sequenced in a study of control samples from healthy donors and cancer patients. Only in-frame clones appear in the TCRdb table, and some are missing; sequencing was by immunoSEQ multiplex PCR. The sample has 170,000 or so clones; 90% to 95% are singletons. Sequencing was done on a sample of blood. The receptors derive from a man younger than 40 in good health.

The CDR3 reads CASSPGQGGADTQYF. Here the CDR3 DNA reads TGTGCCAGCAGTCCGGGACAGGGGGGGGCAGATACGCAGTATTTT. This chain connects TRBV6-5 to TRBJ2-3; 11 nucleotides match TRBD1. V lost 5 bases to trimming and J lost 4 bases; unmatched junction nucleotides: 5. The CDR3 is 15 amino acids. Germline CDR1 and CDR2: MNHEY and SVGAGI.

This clone was counted a few times. The chain joins TRBV7-9 to TRBJ2-7; weak D call: TRBD2 (5 bases). This CDR3 comprises 15 residues. The germline gives CDR1 SEHNR, CDR2 FQNEAQ (reference sequence). V was pared by 5 bases and J by 2 bases, with 16 bases between. In DNA, the CDR3 is TGTGCCAGCAGCCTCGCCGAGGGTCTTGCCTACGAGCAGTACTTC. Protein product: CASSLAEGLAYEQYF.

This chain links TRBV5-5 with TRBJ1-2; no clear D gene. Germline V gene lookup returns CDR1 SGHKS and CDR2 YYEKEE (reference sequence). V lost 5 bases to trimming and J lost 1 base, with 9 bases between them. The CDR3 runs to 13 residues. In DNA form, the CDR3 reads TGTGCCAGCAGACAAGATTTTAACTATGGCTACACCTTC. Its translation is CASRQDFNYGYTF.

The rearrangement uses TRBV6-5 and TRBJ1-2; D remains unclear. V was clipped by 6 bases and J by 2 bases, with 13 bases between them. CDR1 and CDR2 (germline): MNHEY, SVGAGI. The CDR3 is made up of 14 amino acids. CDR3 protein: CASRLLGGNYGYTF. As DNA, the CDR3 is TGTGCCAGCAGATTACTAGGAGGAAACTATGGCTACACCTTC.

The genes are TRBV10-2 and TRBJ2-2; 7 positions agree with TRBD1. Germline V gene data show CDR1 as WSHSY and CDR2 as SAAADI. The CDR3 is made up of 15 amino acids. The junction had 5 bases not matched to a gene; V was cut back by 4 bases and J by 3 bases. CDR3 DNA sequence: TGCGCCAGCAGTGGACAGGGCCGGGACACCGGGGAGCTGTTTTTT. It codes for CASSGQGRDTGELFF.

This clone has only a few counts. The rearrangement joins TRBV4-1 to TRBJ1-2; D gene ambiguous. Trimming left V 0 bases short and J 8 bases short, with 13 bases between. The CDR3 length is 14 residues. CDR1 and CDR2 from the germline V gene are MGHRA and YSYEKL. DNA for the CDR3: TGCGCCAGCAGCCAAGATGCCTTGTGGTCCGGCTACACCTTC. This codes for CASSQDALWSGYTF.

The chain has TRBV19 and TRBJ2-7; no clear D. CDR1 and CDR2 (germline): LNHDA, SQIVND (reference sequence). The CDR3 spans 13 residues. Deletions cut 5 bases from V and 3 bases from J, with 11 bases between. The CDR3 nucleotides are TGTGCCAGTAGTCTCCGGGCCGGCTACGAGCAGTACTTC. This sequence encodes CASSLRAGYEQYF.

The chain carries TRBV7-2 and TRBJ2-7; 9 nucleotides agree with TRBD2. CDR1 and CDR2 (germline): SGHTA, FQGNSA. After removal of 4 bases from V and 6 bases from J, the junction contained 10 bases not matched to a gene. The CDR3 is 15 residues long. CDR3 DNA: TGTGCCAGCAGCTCAGATGGGACTAGCCTCAGCGAGCAGTACTTC. It encodes CASSSDGTSLSEQYF. The full variable domain, rest sourced from reference TRBV7-2 and TRBJ2-7, is GAGVSQSPSNKVTEKGKDVELRCDPISGHTALYWYRQSLGQGLEFLIYFQGNSAPDKSGLPSDRFSAERTGGSVSTLTIQRTQQEDSAVYLCASSSDGTSLSEQYFGPGTRLTVT.

The J gene is TRBJ2-3, the V gene TRBV28; TRBD1 might be the D (5 bases). The CDR3 runs 15 residues. CDR1 and CDR2 (germline): MDHEN, SYDVKM. The germline V and J ends were trimmed by 8 bases and 7 bases, with 22 bases remaining between them. The CDR3 here is CASAVRTHKLNTQYF. The CDR3 region has the DNA TGTGCCAGCGCTGTCCGGACACACAAACTAAATACGCAGTATTTT.

V and J are TRBV7-3 and TRBJ2-7; TRBD2 agrees at 12 bases. The CDR3 is 15 amino acids. The germline gives CDR1 SGHTA, CDR2 FQGTGA. The V and J ends lost 5 bases and 3 bases, in that order; junction bases with no gene match: 5. The CDR3 protein is CASSAGLAGRYEQYF. The CDR3 nucleotides read TGTGCCAGCAGCGCGGGACTAGCGGGTCGCTACGAGCAGTACTTC.

This sequence joins TRBV28 and TRBJ1-6, with TRBD1 matching 10 bases. CDR3 length: 15 amino acids. Germline V CDR1 and CDR2: MDHEN, SYDVKM. J was trimmed by 5 bases and V by 6 bases; bases with no gene match: 4. Written as DNA, the CDR3 is TGTGCCAGCAGCCGAGGGACAGGGGATAATTCACCCCTCCACTTT. Protein sequence: CASSRGTGDNSPLHF.

The chain uses TRBV29-1 and TRBJ1-5; D is uncertain. V dropped 6 bases and J dropped 4 bases, with 16 bases sitting between them. Germline V gene lookup returns CDR1 SQVTM and CDR2 ANQGSEA. The CDR3 contains 14 residues. The CDR3 DNA follows: TGCAGCGTATCGACGGCCGACATGAATCAGCCCCAGCATTTT. This encodes CSVSTADMNQPQHF. Based on the CDR3 plus reference TRBV29-1 and TRBJ1-5, the full variable domain is SAVISQKPSRDICQRGTSLTIQCQVDSQVTMMFWYRQQPGQSLTLIATANQGSEATYESGFVIDKFPISRPNLTFSTLTVSNMSPEDSSIYLCSVSTADMNQPQHFGDGTRLSIL.

V gene TRBV4-1 combines with J gene TRBJ1-1; tentatively, D is TRBD1 (5 bases). The CDR3 has 12 amino acids. CDR1 MGHRA and CDR2 YSYEKL come from the germline V gene. V shed 3 bases and J shed 3 bases, with 5 bases lying between them. The DNA for the CDR3 is TGCGCCAGCAGCCAGGGGCACACTGAAGCTTTCTTT. This sequence encodes CASSQGHTEAFF.

The rearrangement links TRBV6-1 to TRBJ2-7; D not certain. The CDR3 runs 13 residues. Germline CDR1 MNHNS, CDR2 SASEGT. Trimming pared 1 base from V and 10 bases from J, leaving 14 bases between. The CDR3 DNA is TGTGCCAGCAGTGAAGGGTCTTTGCGGTCTCAGTACTTC. It specifies CASSEGSLRSQYF.